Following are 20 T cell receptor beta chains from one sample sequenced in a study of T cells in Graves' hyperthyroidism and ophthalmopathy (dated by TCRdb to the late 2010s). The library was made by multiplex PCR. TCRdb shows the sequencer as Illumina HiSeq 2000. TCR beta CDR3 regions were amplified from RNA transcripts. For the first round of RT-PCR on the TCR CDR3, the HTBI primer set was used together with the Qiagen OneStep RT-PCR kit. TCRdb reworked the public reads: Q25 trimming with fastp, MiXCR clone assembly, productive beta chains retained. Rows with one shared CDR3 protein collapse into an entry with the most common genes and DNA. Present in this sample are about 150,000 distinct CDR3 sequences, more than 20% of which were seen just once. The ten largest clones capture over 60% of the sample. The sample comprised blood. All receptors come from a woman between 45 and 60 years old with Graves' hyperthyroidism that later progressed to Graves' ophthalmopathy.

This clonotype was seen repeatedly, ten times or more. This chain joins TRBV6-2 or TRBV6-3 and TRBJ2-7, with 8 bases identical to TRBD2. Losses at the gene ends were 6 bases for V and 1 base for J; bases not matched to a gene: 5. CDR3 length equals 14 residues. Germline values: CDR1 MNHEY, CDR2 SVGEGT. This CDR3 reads CASRGVAGSYEQYF. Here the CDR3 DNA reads TGTGCCAGCAGGGGGGTAGCGGGATCCTACGAGCAGTACTTC.

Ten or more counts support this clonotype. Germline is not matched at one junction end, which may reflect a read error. The DNA of the CDR3 is TGTGCCTGGAGTGGCGTGACACGGGCAGATTTGGACTTC. It specifies CAWSGVTRADLDF. The V and J genes are TRBV30 and TRBJ2-5; D ambiguous. Germline V gene sequence: CDR1 GTSNPN, CDR2 SVGIG (reference sequence). CDR3 length: 13 amino acids.

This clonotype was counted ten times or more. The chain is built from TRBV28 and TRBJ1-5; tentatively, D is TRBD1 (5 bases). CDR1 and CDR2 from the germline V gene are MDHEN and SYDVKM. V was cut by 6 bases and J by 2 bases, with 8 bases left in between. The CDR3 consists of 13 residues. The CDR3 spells CASRAGGNQPQHF. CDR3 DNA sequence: TGTGCCAGCAGAGCGGGGGGCAATCAGCCCCAGCATTTT.

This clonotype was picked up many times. The CDR3 spells CASSRTGTSRQPQHF. The CDR3 DNA reads as TGTGCCAGCAGCCGAACAGGGACCTCACGGCAGCCCCAGCATTTT. The chain is built from TRBV27 and TRBJ1-5; D is possibly TRBD1 (6 bases). From germline, CDR1 is MNHEY and CDR2 SMNVEV (reference sequence). V lost 6 bases, J lost 7 bases, and 19 bases lay in between. This CDR3 is 15 amino acids long.

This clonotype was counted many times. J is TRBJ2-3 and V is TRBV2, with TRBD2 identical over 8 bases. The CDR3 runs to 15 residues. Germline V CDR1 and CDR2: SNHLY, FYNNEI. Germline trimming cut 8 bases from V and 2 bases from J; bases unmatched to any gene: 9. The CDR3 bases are TGTGCCAGCGTGGCTAGCGGGTTCGACACAGATACGCAGTATTTT. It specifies CASVASGFDTDTQYF.

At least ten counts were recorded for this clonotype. The CDR3 loop reads CAWNSRGHGGYTF. The CDR3 DNA follows: TGTGCCTGGAACAGCAGGGGGCATGGTGGCTACACCTTC. This chain uses TRBV30 with TRBJ1-2; 8 bases match TRBD1. The CDR3 contains 13 residues. Unmatched junction bases numbered 8, after V lost 4 bases and J lost 7 bases. Per germline, CDR1 GTSNPN and CDR2 SVGIG (reference sequence).

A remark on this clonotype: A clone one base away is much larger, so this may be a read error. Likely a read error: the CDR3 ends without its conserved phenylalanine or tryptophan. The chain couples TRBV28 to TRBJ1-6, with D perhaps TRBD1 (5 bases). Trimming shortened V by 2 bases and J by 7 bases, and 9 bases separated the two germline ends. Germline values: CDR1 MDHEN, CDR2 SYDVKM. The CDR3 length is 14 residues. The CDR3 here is CASSLGRQNSPLHL. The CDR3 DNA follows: TGTGCCAGCAGTTTAGGGCGACAGAATTCACCCCTCCACTTG.

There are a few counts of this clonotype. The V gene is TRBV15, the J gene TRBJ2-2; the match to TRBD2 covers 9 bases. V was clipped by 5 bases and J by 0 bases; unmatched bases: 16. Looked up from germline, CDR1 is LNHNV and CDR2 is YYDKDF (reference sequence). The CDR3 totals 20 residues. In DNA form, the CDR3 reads TGTGCCACCAGCCGAGCCGTTCTAGCGGGACGGTTCGCGAACACCGGGGAGCTGTTTTTT. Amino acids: CATSRAVLAGRFANTGELFF.

For the CDR3, the DNA is TGTGCCAGCAGCGCAGGGGTTGGGCGGTACGCCGGGGAGCTGTTTTTT. Translating gives CASSAGVGRYAGELFF. J is TRBJ2-2 and V is TRBV7-8; possibly TRBD1 for D (6 bases). Germline CDR1 is SGHVS and CDR2 is FQNEAQ. The CDR3 covers 16 residues. Trimming pared 5 bases from V and 6 bases from J, leaving 19 bases between. Supplemented by reference TRBV7-8 and TRBJ2-2, the full variable domain reads GAGVSQSPRYKVAKRGQDVALRCDPISGHVSLFWYQQALGQGPEFLTYFQNEAQLDKSGLPSDRFFAERPEGSVSTLKIQRTQQEDSAVYLCASSAGVGRYAGELFFGEGSRLTVL.

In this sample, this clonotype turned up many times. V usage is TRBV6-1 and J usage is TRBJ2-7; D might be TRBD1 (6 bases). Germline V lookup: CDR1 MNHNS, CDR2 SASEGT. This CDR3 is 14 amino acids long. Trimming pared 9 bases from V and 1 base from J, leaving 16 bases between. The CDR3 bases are TGTGCCAGTCGCCTGTCGGGACATTCCTACGAGCAGTACTTC. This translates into CASRLSGHSYEQYF.

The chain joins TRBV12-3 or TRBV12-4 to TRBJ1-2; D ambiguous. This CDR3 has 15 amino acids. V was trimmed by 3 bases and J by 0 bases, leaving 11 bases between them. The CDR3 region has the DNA TGTGCCAGCAGTTTCGTAAAGTCCTCTAACTATGGCTACACCTTC. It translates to CASSFVKSSNYGYTF.

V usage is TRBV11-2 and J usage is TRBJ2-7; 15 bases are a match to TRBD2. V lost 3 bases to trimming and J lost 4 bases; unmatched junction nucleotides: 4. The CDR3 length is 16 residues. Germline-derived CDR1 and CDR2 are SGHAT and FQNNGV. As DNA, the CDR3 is TGTGCCAGCAGCTTGGAAGGGACTAGCGGGAGGTACGAGCAGTACTTC. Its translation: CASSLEGTSGRYEQYF.

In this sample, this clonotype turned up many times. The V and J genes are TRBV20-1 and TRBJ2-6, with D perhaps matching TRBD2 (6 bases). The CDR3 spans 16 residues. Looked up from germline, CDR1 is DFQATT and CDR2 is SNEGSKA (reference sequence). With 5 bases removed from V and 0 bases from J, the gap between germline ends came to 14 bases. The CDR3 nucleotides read TGCAGTGCTGAATCCGGGAGTGTCTCTGGGGCCAACGTCCTGACTTTC. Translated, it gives CSAESGSVSGANVLTF.

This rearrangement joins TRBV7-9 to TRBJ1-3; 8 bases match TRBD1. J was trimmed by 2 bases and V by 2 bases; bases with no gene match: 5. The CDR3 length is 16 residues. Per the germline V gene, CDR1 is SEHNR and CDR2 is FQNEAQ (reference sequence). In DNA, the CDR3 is TGTGCCAGCAGCTTATATCAGGGGGCGGCTGGAAACACCATATATTTT. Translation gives CASSLYQGAAGNTIYF.

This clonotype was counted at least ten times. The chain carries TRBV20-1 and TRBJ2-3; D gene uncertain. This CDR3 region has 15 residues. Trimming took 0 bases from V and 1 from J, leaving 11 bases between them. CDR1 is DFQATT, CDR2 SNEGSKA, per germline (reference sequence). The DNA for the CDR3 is TGCAGTGCTAGAGACAGGCGCTCAGGCACAGATACGCAGTATTTT. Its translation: CSARDRRSGTDTQYF.

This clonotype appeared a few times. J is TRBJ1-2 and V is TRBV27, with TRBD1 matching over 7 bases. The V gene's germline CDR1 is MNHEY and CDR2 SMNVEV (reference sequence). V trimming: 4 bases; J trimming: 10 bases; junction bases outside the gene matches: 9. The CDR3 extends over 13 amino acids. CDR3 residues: CASSSRQGQDYTF. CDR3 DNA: TGTGCCAGCAGTTCCAGACAGGGTCAGGACTACACCTTC.

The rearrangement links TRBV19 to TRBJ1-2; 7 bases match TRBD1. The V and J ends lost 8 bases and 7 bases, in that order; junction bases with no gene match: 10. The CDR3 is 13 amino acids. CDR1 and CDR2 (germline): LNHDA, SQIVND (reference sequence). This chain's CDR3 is CASARRQGVGYTF. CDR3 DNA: TGTGCCAGTGCCCGCAGGCAGGGGGTTGGCTACACCTTC.

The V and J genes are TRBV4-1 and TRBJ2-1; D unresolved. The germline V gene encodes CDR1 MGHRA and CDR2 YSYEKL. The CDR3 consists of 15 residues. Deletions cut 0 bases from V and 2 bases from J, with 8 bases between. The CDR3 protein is CASSQEADPYNEQFF. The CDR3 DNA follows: TGCGCCAGCAGCCAAGAAGCAGATCCCTACAATGAGCAGTTCTTC.

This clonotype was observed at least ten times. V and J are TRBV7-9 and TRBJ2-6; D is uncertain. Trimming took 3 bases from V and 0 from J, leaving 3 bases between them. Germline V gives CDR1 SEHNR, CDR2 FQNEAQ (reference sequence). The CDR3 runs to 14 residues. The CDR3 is CASSFSSGANVLTF. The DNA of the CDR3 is TGTGCCAGCAGCTTTAGCTCTGGGGCCAACGTCCTGACTTTC.

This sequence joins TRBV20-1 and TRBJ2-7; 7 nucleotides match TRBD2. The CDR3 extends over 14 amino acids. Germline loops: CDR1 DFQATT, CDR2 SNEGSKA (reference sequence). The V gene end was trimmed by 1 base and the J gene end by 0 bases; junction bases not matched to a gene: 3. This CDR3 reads CSARGGGSSYEQYF. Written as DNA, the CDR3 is TGCAGTGCTAGAGGGGGCGGGAGCTCCTACGAGCAGTACTTC.